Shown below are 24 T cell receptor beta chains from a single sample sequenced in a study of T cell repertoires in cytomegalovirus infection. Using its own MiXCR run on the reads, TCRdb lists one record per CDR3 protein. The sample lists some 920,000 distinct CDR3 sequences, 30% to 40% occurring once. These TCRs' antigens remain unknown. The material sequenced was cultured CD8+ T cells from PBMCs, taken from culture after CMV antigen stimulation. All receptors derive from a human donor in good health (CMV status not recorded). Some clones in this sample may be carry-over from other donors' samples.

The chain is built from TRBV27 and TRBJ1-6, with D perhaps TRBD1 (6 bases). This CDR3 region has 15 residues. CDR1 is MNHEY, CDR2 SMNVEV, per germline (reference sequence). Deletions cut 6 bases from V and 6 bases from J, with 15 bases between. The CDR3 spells CASRTTRGGNSPLHF. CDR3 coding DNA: TGTGCCAGCAGGACCACGAGAGGGGGTAATTCACCCCTCCACTTT.

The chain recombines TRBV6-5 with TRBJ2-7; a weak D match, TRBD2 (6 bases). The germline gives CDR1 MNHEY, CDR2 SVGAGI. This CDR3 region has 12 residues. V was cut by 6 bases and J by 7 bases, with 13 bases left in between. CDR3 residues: CASSYGGGEQYF. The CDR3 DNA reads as TGTGCCAGCAGCTACGGGGGTGGGGAGCAGTACTTC.

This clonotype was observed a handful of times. CDR3 sequence reads: CASRPGQLTETQYF. For the CDR3, the DNA is TGTGCCAGCAGACCGGGACAGCTCACAGAGACCCAGTACTTC. This chain connects TRBV7-9 to TRBJ2-5; 7 positions match TRBD1. The CDR3 spans 14 residues. Trimming at V came to 6 bases and at J to 4 bases, leaving 8 bases not matched to a gene. Germline assignment: CDR1 SEHNR and CDR2 FQNEAQ (reference sequence).

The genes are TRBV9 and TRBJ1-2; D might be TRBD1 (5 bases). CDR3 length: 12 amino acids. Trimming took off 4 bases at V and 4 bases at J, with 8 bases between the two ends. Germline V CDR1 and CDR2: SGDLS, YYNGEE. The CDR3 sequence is CASSLRAYGYTF. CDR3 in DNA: TGTGCCAGCAGCCTCAGGGCCTATGGCTACACCTTC.

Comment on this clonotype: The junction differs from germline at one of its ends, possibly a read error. CDR3 sequence reads: CASSPRDSSSGNTIYF. Here the CDR3 DNA reads TGTGCCAGCAGCCCGAGGGACAGCAGCTCTGGAAACACCATATATTTT. The rearrangement uses TRBV4-1 and TRBJ1-3; 7 bases are shared with TRBD1. Germline assignment: CDR1 MGHRA and CDR2 YSYEKL. The CDR3 is 16 amino acids.

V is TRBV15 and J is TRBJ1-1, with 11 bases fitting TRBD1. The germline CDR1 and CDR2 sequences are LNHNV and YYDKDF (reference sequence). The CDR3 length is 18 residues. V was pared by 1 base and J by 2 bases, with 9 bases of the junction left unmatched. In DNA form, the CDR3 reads TGTGCCACCAGCAGAGCCCTTACCGGGACAGGGGGAAACACTGAAGCTTTCTTT. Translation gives CATSRALTGTGGNTEAFF.

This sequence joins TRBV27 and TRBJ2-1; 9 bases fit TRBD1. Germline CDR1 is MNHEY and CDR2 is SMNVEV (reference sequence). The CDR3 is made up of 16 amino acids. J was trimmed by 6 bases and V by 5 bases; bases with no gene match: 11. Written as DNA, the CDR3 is TGTGCCAGCAGTCCCCCCGGGGACAGGGTGATCAATGAGCAGTTCTTC. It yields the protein CASSPPGDRVINEQFF.

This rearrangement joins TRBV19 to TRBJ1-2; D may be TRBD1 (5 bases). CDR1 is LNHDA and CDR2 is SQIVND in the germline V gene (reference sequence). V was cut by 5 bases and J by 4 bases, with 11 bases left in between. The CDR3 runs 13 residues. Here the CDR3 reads CASSSTGPYGYTF. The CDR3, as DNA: TGTGCCAGTAGTTCAACAGGACCCTATGGCTACACCTTC.

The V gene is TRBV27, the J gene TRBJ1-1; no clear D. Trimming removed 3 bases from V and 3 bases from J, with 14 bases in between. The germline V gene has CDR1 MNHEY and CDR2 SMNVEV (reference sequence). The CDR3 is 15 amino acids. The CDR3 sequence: CASSLGNPGYTEAFF. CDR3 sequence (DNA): TGTGCCAGCAGTTTGGGGAACCCCGGGTACACTGAAGCTTTCTTT.

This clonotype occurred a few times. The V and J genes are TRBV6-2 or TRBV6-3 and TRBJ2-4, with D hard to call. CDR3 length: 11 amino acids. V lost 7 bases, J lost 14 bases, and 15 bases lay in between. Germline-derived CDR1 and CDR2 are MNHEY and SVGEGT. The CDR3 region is CASKGPSSEYF. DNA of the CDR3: TGTGCCAGCAAGGGCCCCTCTTCCGAGTACTTC.

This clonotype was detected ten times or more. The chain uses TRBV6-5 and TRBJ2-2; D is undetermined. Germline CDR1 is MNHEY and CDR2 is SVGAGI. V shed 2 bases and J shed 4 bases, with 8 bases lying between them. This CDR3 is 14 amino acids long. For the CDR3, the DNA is TGTGCCAGCAGTTACGTACAGCCCACCGGGGAGCTGTTTTTT. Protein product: CASSYVQPTGELFF.

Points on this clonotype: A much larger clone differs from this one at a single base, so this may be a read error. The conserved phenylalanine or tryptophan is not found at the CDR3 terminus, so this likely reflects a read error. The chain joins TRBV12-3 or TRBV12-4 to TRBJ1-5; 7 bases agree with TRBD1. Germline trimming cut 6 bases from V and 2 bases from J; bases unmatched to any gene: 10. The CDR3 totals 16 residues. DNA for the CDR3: TGTGCCAGCAGCCCACAGGGGTTGGGTGGCAATCAGCCCCAGCATTCT. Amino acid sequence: CASSPQGLGGNQPQHS.

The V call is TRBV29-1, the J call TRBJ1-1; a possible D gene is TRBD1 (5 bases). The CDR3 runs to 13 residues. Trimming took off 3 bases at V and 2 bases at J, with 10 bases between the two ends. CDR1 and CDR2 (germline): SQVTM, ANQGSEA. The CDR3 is CSVEGVLNTEAFF. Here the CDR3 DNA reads TGCAGCGTTGAGGGGGTTCTTAACACTGAAGCTTTCTTT.

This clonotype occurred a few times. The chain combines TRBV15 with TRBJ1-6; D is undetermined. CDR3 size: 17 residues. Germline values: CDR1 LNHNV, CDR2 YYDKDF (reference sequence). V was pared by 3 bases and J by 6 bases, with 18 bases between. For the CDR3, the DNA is TGTGCCACCAGCAGGTACCCCCCCGGGAGCTCTAATTCACCCCTCCACTTT. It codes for CATSRYPPGSSNSPLHF.

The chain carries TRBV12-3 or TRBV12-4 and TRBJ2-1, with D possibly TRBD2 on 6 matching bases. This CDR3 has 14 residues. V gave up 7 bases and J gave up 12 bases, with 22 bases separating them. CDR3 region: CASIGTPNPIAQFF. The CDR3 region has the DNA TGTGCCAGCATTGGGACTCCTAACCCTATTGCGCAGTTCTTC.

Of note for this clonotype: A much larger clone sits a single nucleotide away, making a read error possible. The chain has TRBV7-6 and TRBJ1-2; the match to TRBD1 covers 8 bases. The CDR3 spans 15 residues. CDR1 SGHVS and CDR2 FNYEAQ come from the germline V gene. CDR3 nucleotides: TGTGCCACCAGCTCCGGTGCAGGGGGCGCTTATGGCTACACCTTC. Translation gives CATSSGAGGAYGYTF.

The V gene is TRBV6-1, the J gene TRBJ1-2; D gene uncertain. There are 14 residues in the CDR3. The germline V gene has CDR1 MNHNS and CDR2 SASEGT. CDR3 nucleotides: TGTGCAGCGGGCCCCGGGCTGGCTAACTATGGCTACACCTTC. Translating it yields CAAGPGLANYGYTF.

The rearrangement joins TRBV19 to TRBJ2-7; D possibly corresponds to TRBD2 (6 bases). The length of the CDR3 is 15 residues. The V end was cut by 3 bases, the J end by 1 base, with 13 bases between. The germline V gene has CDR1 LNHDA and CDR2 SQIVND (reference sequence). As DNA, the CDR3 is TGTGCCAGTAGTATCGGCGGGGTCGAGTCCTACGAGCAGTACTTC. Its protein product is CASSIGGVESYEQYF.

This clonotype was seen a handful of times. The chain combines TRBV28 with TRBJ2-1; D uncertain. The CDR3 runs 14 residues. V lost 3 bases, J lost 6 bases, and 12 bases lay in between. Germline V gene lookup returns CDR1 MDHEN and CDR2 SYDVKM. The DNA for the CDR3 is TGTGCCAGCAGTTTGGTAGAAAGAAGCAATGAGCAGTTCTTC. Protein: CASSLVERSNEQFF.

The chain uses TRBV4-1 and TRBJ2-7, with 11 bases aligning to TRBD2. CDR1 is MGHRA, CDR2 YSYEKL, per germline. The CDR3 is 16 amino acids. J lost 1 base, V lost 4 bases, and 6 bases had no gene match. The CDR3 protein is CASSPRGLAGSYEQYF. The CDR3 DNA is TGCGCCAGCAGCCCCCGAGGACTAGCGGGTTCCTACGAGCAGTACTTC.

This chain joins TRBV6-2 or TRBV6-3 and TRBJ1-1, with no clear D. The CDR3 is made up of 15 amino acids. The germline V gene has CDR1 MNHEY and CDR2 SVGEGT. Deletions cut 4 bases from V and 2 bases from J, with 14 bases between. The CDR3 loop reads CASSFPWAGNTEAFF. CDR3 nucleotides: TGTGCCAGCAGTTTCCCCTGGGCAGGAAACACTGAAGCTTTCTTT.

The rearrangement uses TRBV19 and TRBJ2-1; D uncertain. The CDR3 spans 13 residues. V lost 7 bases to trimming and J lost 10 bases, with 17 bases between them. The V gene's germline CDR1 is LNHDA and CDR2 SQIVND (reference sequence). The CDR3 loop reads CASTPRLGWEQFF. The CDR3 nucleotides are TGTGCCAGTACTCCCCGCCTTGGTTGGGAGCAGTTCTTC.

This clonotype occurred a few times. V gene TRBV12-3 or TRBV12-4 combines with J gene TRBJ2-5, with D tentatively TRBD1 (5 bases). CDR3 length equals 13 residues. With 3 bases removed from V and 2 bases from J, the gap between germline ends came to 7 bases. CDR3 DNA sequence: TGTGCCAGCAGTTTTGACAGACAAGAGACCCAGTACTTC. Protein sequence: CASSFDRQETQYF.

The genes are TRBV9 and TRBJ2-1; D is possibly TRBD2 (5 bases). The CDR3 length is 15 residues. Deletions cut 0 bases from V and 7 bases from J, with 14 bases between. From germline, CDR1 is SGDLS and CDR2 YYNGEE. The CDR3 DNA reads TGTGCCAGCAGCGTAGAGTGGGAGCCGCGGAATGAGCAGTTCTTC. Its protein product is CASSVEWEPRNEQFF.